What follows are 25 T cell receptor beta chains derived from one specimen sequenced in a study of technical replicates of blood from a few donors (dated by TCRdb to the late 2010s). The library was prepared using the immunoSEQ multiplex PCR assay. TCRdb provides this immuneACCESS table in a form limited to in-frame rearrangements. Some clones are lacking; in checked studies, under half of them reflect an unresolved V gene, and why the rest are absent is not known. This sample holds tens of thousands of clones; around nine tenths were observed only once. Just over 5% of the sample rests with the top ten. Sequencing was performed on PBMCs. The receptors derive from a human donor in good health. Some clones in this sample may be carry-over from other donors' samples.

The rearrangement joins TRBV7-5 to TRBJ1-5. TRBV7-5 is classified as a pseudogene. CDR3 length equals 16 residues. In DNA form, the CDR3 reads TGTGTCAGAAGCTTGATAGGGATGAGGGTAACCCAGCCCCAGCATTTT. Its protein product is CVRSLIGMRVTQPQHF.

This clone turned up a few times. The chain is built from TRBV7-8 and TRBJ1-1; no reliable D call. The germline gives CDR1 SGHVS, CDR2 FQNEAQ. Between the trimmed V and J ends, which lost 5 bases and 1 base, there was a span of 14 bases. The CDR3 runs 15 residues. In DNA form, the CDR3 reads TGTGCCAGCAGCAGCCGGGAAAGCCCGAACACTGAAGCTTTCTTT. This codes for CASSSRESPNTEAFF.

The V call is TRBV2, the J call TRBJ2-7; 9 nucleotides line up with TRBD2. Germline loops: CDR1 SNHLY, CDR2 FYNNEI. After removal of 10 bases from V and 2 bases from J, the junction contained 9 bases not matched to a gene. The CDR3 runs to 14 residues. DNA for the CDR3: TGTGCCAACAGGTGGACTAGCGAGACCTACGAGCAGTACTTC. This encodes CANRWTSETYEQYF.

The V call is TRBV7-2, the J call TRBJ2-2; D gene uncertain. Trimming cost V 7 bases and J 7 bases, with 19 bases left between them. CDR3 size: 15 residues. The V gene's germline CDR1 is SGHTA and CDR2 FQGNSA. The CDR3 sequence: CASTQNALGVGELFF. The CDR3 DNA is TGTGCCAGCACTCAAAACGCCCTTGGAGTCGGGGAGCTGTTTTTT.

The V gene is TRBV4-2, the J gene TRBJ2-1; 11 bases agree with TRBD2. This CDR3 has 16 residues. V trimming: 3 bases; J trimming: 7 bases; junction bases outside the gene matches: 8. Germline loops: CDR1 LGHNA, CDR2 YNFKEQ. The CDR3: CASSHLAGGQYNEQFF. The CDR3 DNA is TGTGCCAGCAGCCATTTAGCGGGGGGGCAGTATAATGAGCAGTTCTTC.

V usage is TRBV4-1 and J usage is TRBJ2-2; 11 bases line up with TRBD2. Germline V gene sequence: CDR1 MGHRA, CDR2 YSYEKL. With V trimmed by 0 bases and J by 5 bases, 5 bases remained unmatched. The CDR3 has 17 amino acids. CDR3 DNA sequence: TGCGCCAGCAGCCAAGATATCCTAGCGGGAGGAACCGGGGAGCTGTTTTTT. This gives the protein CASSQDILAGGTGELFF.

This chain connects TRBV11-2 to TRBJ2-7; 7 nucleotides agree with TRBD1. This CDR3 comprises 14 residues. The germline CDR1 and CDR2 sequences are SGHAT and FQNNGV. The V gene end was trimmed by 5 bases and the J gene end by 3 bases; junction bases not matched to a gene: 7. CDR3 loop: CASSLGTENYEQYF. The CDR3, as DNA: TGTGCCAGCAGCCTGGGGACAGAGAACTACGAGCAGTACTTC.

The DNA for the CDR3 is TGTGCCAGCAGCCAAACATTAGCGGGGGGAACAGATACGCAGTATTTT. It yields the protein CASSQTLAGGTDTQYF. The V gene is TRBV4-2, the J gene TRBJ2-3, with 10 bases aligning to TRBD2. Germline lookup yields CDR1 LGHNA and CDR2 YNFKEQ. The ends lost 2 bases at V and 3 bases at J; junction bases unmatched: 5. The CDR3 extends over 16 amino acids.

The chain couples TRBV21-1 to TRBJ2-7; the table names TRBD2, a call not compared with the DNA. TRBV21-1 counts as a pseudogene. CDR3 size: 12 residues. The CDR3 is CASTRGRDEQYF. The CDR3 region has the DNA TGTGCCAGCACCCGCGGGAGGGATGAGCAGTACTTC.

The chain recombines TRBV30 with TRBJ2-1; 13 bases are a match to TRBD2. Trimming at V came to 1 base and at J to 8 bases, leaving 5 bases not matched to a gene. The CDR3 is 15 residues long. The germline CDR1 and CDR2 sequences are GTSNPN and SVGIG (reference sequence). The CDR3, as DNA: TGTGCCTGGAGTGGCCCGGGACTAGCGGGATATGAGCAGTTCTTC. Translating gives CAWSGPGLAGYEQFF.

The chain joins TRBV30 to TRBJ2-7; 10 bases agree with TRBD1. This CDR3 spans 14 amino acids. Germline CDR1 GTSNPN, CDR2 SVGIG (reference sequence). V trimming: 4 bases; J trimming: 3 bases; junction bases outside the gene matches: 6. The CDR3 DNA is TGTGCCTGGACGCGGGGGACAGGGGTCTACGAGCAGTACTTC. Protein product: CAWTRGTGVYEQYF.

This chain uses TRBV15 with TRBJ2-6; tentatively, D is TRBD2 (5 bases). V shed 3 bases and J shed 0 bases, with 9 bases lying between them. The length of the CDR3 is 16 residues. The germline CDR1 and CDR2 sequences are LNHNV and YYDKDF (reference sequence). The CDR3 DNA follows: TGTGCCACCAGCAGCGCTCGGGACTCTGGGGCCAACGTCCTGACTTTC. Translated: CATSSARDSGANVLTF.

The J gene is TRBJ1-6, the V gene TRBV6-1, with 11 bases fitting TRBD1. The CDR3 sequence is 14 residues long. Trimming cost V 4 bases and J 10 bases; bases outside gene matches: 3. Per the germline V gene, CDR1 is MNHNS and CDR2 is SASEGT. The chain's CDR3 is CASSVGDRGSPLHF. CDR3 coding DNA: TGTGCCAGCAGTGTAGGGGACAGGGGGTCACCCCTCCACTTT.

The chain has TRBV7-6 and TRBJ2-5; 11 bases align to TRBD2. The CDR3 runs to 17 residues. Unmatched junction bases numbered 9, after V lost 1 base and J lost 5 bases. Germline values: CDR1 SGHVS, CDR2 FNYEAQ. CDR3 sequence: CASSLVPASGRMETQYF. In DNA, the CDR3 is TGTGCCAGCAGCTTAGTCCCTGCTAGCGGGAGGATGGAGACCCAGTACTTC.

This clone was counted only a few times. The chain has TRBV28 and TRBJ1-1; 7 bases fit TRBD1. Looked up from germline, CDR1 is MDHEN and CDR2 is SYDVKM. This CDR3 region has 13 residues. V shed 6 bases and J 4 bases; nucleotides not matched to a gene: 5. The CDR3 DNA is TGTGCCAGCAGGTCAGACAGGGTCACTGAAGCTTTCTTT. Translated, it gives CASRSDRVTEAFF.

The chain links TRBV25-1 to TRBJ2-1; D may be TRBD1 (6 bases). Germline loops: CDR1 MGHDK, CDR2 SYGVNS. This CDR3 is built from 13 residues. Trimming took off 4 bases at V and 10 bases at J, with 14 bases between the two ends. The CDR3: CASSGQTGTEQFF. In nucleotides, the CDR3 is TGTGCCAGCAGTGGACAGACCGGGACAGAGCAGTTCTTC.

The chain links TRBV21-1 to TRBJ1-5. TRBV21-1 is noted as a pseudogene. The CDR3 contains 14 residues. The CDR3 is CASSMDPGGQPQHF. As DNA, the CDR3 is TGTGCCAGCAGCATGGACCCCGGGGGTCAGCCCCAGCATTTT.

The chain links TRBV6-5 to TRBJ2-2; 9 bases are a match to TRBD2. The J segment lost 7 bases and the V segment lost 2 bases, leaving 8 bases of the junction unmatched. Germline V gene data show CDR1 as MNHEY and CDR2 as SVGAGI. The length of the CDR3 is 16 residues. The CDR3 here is CASSYGKLAGGGELFF. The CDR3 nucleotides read TGTGCCAGCAGTTACGGAAAACTAGCGGGCGGCGGGGAGCTGTTTTTT.

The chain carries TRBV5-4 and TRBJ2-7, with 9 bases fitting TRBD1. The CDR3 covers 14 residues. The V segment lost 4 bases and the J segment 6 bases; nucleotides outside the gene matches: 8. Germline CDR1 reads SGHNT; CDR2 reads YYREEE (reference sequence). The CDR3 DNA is TGTGCCAGCAGCCTCCGGGACAGGGTTGGCGAGCAGTACTTC. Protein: CASSLRDRVGEQYF.

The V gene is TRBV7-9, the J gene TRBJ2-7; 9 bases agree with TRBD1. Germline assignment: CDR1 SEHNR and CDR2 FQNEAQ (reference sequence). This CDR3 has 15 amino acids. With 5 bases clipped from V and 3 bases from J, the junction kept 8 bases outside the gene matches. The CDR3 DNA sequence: TGTGCCAGCAGCCACTCGACAGGGGGTTTCTACGAGCAGTACTTC. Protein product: CASSHSTGGFYEQYF. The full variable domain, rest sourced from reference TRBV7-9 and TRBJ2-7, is DTGVSQNPRHKITKRGQNVTFRCDPISEHNRLYWYRQTLGQGPEFLTYFQNEAQLEKSRLLSDRFSAERPKGSFSTLEIQRTEQGDSAMYLCASSHSTGGFYEQYFGPGTRLTVT.

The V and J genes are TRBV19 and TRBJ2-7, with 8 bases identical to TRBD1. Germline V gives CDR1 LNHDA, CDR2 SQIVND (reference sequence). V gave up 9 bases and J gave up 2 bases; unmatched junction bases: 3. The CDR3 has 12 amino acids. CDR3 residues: CASKDRAYEQYF. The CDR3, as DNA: TGTGCCAGCAAGGACAGGGCCTACGAGCAGTACTTC.

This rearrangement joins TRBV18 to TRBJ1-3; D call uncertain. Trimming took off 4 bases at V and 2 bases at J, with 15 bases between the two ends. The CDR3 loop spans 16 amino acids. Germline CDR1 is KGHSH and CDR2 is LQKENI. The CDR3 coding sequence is TGTGCCAGCTCACTTGGACTCCCAGCAGCTGGAAACACCATATATTTT. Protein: CASSLGLPAAGNTIYF.

The CDR3 loop is CASNKGGGRTGELFF. CDR3 DNA sequence: TGTGCCAGCAACAAGGGCGGGGGTCGGACCGGGGAGCTGTTTTTT. V is TRBV2 and J is TRBJ2-2, with 7 positions matching TRBD2. The CDR3 covers 15 residues. The germline CDR1 and CDR2 sequences are SNHLY and FYNNEI. V gave up 7 bases and J gave up 5 bases; unmatched junction bases: 10.

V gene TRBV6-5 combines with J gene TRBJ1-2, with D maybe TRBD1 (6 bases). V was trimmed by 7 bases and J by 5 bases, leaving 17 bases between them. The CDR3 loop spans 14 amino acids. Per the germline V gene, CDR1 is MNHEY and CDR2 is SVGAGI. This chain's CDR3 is CASTKSQGIYGYTF. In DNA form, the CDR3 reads TGTGCCAGCACCAAGTCACAGGGCATTTATGGCTACACCTTC.

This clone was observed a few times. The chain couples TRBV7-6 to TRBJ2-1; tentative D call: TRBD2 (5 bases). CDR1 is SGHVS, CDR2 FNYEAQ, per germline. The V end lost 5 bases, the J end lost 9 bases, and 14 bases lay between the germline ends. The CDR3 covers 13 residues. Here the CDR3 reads CASSPWPEGEQFF. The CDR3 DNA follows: TGTGCCAGCAGCCCCTGGCCCGAGGGTGAGCAGTTCTTC.